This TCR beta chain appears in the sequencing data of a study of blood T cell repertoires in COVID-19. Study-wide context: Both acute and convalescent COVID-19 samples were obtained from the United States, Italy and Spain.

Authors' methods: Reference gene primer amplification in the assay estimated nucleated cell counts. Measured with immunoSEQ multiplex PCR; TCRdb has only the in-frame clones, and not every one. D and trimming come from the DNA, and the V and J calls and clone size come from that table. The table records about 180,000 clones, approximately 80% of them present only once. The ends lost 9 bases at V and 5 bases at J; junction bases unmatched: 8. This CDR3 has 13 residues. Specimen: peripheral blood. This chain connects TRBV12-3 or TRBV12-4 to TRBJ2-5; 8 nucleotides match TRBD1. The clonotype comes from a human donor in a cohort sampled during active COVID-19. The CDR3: CASRETGGETQYF. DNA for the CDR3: TGTGCCAGTCGGGAAACAGGGGGTGAGACCCAGTACTTC.